The sequence of this T cell receptor beta chain was determined in a study of T cell responses to AZD1222 COVID-19 vaccine. Produced via immunoSEQ multiplex PCR; TCRdb's table is partial and in-frame only. The table has 90,000 to 100,000 clones, roughly 90% seen once. Study-level findings and limits: Spike-specific TCR breadth and depth grew following two AZD1222 doses.

Note on this clone: Its antigen is unidentified.

The clonotype comes from an adult who received the AZD1222 COVID-19 vaccine. Specimen: peripheral blood, collected 28 days after the second AZD1222 dose.

The DNA for the CDR3 is TGTGCCAGCAGTTCCCCGGACAGGGCTGAAAAACTGTTTTTT. Translating gives CASSSPDRAEKLFF. The V and J genes are TRBV28 and TRBJ1-4; 8 positions agree with TRBD1. Germline V CDR1 and CDR2: MDHEN, SYDVKM. The CDR3 runs to 14 residues. The V and J ends lost 4 bases and 7 bases, in that order; junction bases with no gene match: 5. The whole variable domain, filled in from reference TRBV28 and TRBJ1-4, reads DVKVTQSSRYLVKRTGEKVFLECVQDMDHENMFWYRQDPGLGLRLIYFSYDVKMKEKGDIPEGYSVSREKKERFSLILESASTNQTSMYLCASSSPDRAEKLFFGSGTQLSVL.